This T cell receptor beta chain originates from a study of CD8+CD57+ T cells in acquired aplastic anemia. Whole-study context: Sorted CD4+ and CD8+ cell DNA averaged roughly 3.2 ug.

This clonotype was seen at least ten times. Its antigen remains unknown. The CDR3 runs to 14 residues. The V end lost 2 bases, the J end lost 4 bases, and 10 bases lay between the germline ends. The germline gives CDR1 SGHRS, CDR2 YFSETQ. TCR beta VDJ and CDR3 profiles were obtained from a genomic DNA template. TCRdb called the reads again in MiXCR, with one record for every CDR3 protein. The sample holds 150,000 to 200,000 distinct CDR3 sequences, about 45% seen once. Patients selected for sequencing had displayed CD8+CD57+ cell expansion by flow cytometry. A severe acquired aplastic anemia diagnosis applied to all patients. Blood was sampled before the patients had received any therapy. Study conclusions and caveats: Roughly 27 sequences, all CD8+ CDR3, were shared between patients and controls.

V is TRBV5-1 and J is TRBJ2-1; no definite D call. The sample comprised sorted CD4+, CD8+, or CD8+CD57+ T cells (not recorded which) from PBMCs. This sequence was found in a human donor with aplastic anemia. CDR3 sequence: CASSLPSRYNEQFF. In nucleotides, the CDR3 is TGCGCCAGCAGCTTACCCTCCCGTTACAATGAGCAGTTCTTC. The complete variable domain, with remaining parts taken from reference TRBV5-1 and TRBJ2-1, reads KAGVTQTPRYLIKTRGQQVTLSCSPISGHRSVSWYQQTPGQGLQFLFEYFSETQRNKGNFPGRFSGRQFSNSRSEMNVSTLELGDSALYLCASSLPSRYNEQFFGPGTRLTVL.